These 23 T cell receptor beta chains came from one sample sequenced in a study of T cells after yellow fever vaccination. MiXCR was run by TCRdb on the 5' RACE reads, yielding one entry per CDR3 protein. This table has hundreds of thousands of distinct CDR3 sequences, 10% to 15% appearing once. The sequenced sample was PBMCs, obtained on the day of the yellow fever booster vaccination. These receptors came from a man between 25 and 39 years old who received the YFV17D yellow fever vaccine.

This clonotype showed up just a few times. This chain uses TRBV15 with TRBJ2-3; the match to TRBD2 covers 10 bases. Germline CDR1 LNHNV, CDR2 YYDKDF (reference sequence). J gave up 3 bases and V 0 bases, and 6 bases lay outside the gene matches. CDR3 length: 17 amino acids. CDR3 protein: CATSRELAGGETDTQYF. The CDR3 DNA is TGTGCCACCAGCAGAGAGTTAGCGGGAGGAGAGACAGATACGCAGTATTTT.

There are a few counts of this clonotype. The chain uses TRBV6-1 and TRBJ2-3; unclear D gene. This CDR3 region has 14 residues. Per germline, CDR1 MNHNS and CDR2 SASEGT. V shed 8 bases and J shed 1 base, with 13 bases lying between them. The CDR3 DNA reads TGTGCCAGCCACAAAGCGCGAGGCACAGATACGCAGTATTTT. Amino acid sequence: CASHKARGTDTQYF.

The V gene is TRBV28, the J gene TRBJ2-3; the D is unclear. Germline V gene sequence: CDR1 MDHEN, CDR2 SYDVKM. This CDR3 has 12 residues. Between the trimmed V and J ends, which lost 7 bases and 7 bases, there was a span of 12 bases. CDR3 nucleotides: TGTGCCAGCACCGCTCGATACAATACGCAGTATTTT. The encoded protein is CASTARYNTQYF.

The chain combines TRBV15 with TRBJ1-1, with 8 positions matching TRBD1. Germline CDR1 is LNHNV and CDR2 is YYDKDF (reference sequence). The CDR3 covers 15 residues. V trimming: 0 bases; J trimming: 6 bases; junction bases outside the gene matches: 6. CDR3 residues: CATSRDTGTGSEAFF. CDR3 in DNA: TGTGCCACCAGCAGAGATACAGGGACAGGCTCTGAAGCTTTCTTT.

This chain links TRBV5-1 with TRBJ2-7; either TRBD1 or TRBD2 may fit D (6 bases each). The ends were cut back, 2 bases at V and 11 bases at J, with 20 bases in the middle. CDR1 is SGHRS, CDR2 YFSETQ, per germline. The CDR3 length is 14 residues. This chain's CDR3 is CASSFGGLGEKEYF. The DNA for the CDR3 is TGCGCCAGCAGCTTTGGGGGGCTGGGGGAGAAAGAGTACTTC.

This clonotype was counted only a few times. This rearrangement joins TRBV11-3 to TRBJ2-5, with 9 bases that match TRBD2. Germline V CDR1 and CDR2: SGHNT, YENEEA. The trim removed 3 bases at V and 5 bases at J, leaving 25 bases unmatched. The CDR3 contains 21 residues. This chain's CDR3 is CASSFPTPRTGGRALGETQYF. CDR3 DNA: TGTGCCAGCAGCTTTCCAACCCCTCGGACTGGCGGGAGGGCCTTGGGGGAGACCCAGTACTTC. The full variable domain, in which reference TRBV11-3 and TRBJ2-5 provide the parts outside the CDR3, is EAGVVQSPRYKIIEKKQPVAFWCNPISGHNTLYWYLQNLGQGPELLIRYENEEAVDDSQLPKDRFSAERLKGVDSTLKIQPAELGDSAVYLCASSFPTPRTGGRALGETQYFGPGTRLLVL.

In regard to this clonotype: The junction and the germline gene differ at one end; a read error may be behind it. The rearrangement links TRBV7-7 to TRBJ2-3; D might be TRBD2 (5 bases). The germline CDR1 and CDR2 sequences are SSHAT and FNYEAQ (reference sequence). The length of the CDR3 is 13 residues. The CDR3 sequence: CASSPTAEAAQYF. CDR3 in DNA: TGTGCTAGCAGCCCAACAGCGGAAGCGGCGCAGTATTTT. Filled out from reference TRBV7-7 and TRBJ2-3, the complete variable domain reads GAGVSQSPRYKVTKRGQDVTLRCDPISSHATLYWYQQALGQGPEFLTYFNYEAQPDKSGLPSDRFSAERPEGSISTLTIQRTEQRDSAMYRCASSPTAEAAQYFGPGTRLTVL.

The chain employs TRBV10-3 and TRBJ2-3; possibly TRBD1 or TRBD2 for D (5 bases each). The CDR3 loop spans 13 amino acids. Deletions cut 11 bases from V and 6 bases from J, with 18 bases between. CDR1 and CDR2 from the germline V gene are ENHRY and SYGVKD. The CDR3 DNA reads TGTGCCCTCCGGGACGAGAGTTCGGATACGCAGTATTTT. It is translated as CALRDESSDTQYF.

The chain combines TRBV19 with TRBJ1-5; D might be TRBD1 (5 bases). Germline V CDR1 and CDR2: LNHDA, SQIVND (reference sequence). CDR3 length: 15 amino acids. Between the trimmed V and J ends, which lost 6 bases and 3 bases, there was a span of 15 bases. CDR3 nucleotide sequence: TGTGCCAGTAGAAGGGACCGATCCCCCAATCAGCCCCAGCATTTT. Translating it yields CASRRDRSPNQPQHF.

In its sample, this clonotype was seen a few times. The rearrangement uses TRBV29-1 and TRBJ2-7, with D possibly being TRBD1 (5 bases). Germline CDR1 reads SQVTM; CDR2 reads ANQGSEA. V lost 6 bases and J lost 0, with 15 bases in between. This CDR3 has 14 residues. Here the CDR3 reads CSVAYRTNSYEQYF. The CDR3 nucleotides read TGCAGCGTCGCCTACAGGACCAACTCCTACGAGCAGTACTTC.

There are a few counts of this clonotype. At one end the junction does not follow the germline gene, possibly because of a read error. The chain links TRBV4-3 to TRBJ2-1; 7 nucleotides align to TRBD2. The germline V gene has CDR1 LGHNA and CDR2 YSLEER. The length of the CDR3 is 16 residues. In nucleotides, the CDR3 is TGCGCCAGCAGCAAAGAACAGCGGGGCTCCTACAATGAGCAGTTCTTC. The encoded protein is CASSKEQRGSYNEQFF.

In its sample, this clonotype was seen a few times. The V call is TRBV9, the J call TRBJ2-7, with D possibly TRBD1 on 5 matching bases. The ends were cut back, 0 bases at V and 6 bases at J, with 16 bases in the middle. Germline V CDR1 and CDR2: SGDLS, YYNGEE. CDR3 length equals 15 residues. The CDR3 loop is CASSVGKIGVSEQYF. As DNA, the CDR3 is TGTGCCAGCAGCGTAGGGAAGATAGGGGTCTCCGAGCAGTACTTC.

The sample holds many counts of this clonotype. As DNA, the CDR3 is TGTGCCAGCAGTCCATCAGGGGACGAGCAGTACTTC. It encodes CASSPSGDEQYF. This chain uses TRBV27 with TRBJ2-7; perhaps TRBD1 as D (6 bases). The germline V gene encodes CDR1 MNHEY and CDR2 SMNVEV (reference sequence). V was trimmed by 5 bases and J by 5 bases, leaving 10 bases between them. The CDR3 has 12 residues.

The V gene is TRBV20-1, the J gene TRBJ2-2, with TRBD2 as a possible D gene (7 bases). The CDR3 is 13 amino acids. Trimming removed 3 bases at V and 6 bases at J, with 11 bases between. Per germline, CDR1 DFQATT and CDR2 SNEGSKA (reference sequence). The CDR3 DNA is TGCAGTGCTAGTCGGGGGGCGCCCGGGGAGCTGTTTTTT. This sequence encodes CSASRGAPGELFF.

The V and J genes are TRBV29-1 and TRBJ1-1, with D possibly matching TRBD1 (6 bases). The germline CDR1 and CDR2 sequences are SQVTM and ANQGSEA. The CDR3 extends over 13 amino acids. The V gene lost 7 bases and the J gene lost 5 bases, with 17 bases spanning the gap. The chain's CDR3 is CSAMKGEGTEAFF. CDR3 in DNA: TGCAGCGCCATGAAGGGGGAGGGGACTGAAGCTTTCTTT. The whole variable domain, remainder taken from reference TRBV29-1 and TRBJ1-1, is SAVISQKPSRDICQRGTSLTIQCQVDSQVTMMFWYRQQPGQSLTLIATANQGSEATYESGFVIDKFPISRPNLTFSTLTVSNMSPEDSSIYLCSAMKGEGTEAFFGQGTRLTVV.

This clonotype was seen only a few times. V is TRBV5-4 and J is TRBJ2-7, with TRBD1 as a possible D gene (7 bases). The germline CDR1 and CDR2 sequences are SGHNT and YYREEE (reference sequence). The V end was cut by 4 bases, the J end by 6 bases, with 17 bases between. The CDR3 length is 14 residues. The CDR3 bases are TGTGCCAGCAGCGGTCCAGGGGGACTGGGCGAGCAGTACTTC. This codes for CASSGPGGLGEQYF.

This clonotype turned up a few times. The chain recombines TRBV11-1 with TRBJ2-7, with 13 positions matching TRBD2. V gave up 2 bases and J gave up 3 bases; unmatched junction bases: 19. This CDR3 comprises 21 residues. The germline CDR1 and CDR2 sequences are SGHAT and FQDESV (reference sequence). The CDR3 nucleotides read TGTGCCAGCAGCTTACTCGCCCCTGGACTAGCGGGAGCGGATTCGCTCTACGAGCAGTACTTC. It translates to CASSLLAPGLAGADSLYEQYF.

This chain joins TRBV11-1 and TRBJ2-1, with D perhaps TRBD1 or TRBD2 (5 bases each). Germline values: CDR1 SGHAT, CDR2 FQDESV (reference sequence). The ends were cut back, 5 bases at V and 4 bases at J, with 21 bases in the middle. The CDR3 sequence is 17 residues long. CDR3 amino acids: CASSPPRGGSTYNEQFF. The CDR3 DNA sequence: TGTGCCAGCAGCCCGCCCCGTGGGGGTTCAACTTACAATGAGCAGTTCTTC.

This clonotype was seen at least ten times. CDR3 residues: CASSLVAGNTEAFF. CDR3 in DNA: TGCGCCAGCAGCTTGGTCGCTGGGAACACTGAAGCTTTCTTT. This rearrangement joins TRBV5-1 to TRBJ1-1; D not resolved. The CDR3 consists of 14 residues. Germline loops: CDR1 SGHRS, CDR2 YFSETQ. The germline V and J ends were trimmed by 0 bases and 1 base, with 7 bases remaining between them.

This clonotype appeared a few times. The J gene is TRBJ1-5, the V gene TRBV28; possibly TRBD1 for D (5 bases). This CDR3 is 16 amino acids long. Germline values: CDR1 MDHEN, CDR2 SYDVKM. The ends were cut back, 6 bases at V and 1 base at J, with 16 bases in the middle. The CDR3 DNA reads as TGTGCCAGCAGCTCCCCGTCGGGGGACAGCAATCAGCCCCAGCATTTT. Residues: CASSSPSGDSNQPQHF.

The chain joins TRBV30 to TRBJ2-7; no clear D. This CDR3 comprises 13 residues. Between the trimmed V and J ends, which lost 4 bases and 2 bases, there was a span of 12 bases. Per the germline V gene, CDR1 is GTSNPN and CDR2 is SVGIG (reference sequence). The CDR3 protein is CAWKDLSAYEQYF. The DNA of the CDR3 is TGTGCCTGGAAGGACCTCAGCGCCTACGAGCAGTACTTC.

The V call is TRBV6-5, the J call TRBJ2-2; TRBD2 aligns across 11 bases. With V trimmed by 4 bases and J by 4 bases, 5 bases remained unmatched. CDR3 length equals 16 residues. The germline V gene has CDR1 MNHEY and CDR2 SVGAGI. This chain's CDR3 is CASSFDSGRATGELFF. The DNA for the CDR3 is TGTGCCAGCAGTTTCGATAGCGGGAGGGCCACCGGGGAGCTGTTTTTT.

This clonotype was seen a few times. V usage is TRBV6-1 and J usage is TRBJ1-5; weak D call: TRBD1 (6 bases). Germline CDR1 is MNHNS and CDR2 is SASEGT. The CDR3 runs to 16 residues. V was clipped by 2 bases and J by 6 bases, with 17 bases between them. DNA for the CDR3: TGTGCCAGCAGTGAATTTACGAGGGGGATACGTCAGCCCCAGCATTTT. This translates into CASSEFTRGIRQPQHF.